Given below is one TCR beta chain in context. As yet, its antigen is unknown. The sample is drawn from a study of blood T cells in healthy people across ages. Turning to the study itself: Researchers report that template switching captured about one barcoded beta molecule per two T cells.

A J-beta primer mix and a sample-barcoded 5' primer were used in a second PCR of about 7 to 12 cycles. Each CDR3 protein is one row after TCRdb ran MiXCR on the 5' RACE reads. The data contain over 1,500,000 distinct CDR3 sequences, about two fifths of them singletons. This CDR3 spans 15 amino acids. V was pared by 6 bases and J by 2 bases, with 15 bases between. General study points: Samples with more naive T cells showed higher observed beta diversity.

The amount of total RNA extracted per sample was at least 6 micrograms. The sequenced sample was blood. This chain connects TRBV12-3 or TRBV12-4 to TRBJ2-3; D uncertain. The TCR comes from a human donor in good health. The CDR3 DNA reads TGTGCCAGCAGCCATCAAAGCGCGACCACAGATACGCAGTATTTT. Translated: CASSHQSATTDTQYF.